Shown below are 14 T cell receptor beta chains from a single sample sequenced in a study of blood T cell repertoires in COVID-19. TCRdb's table, derived via immunoSEQ multiplex PCR, lists solely in-frame clones and lacks some. Among about 150,000 clones listed, approximately 80% were seen once. The sample comprised PBMCs or T cells enriched from blood (not recorded which). The receptors originated from a man aged 45 to 65 who had recovered from COVID-19.

This clone occurred many times. This chain uses TRBV10-1 with TRBJ1-4; 8 positions agree with TRBD1. The V and J ends lost 5 bases and 5 bases, in that order; junction bases with no gene match: 4. Per germline, CDR1 WNHNN and CDR2 SYGVQD (reference sequence). The length of the CDR3 is 14 residues. The CDR3 coding sequence is TGCGCCAGCAGTCCGGGACAGGAGAATGAAAAACTGTTTTTT. Its translation: CASSPGQENEKLFF.

The chain combines TRBV5-4 with TRBJ2-2; a possible D gene is TRBD2 (5 bases). V lost 0 bases and J lost 3, with 9 bases in between. CDR1 and CDR2 (germline): SGHNT, YYREEE (reference sequence). The CDR3 totals 15 residues. CDR3 protein: CASSLGRTYTGELFF. The CDR3 DNA sequence: TGTGCCAGCAGCTTGGGTCGGACTTACACCGGGGAGCTGTTTTTT.

The chain combines TRBV4-1 with TRBJ2-3; 9 nucleotides align to TRBD1. The CDR3 is 16 amino acids. In germline, CDR1 is MGHRA, CDR2 YSYEKL. The junction had 7 bases not matched to a gene; V was cut back by 0 bases and J by 6 bases. The CDR3 nucleotides are TGCGCCAGCAGCCAAGATGAGGACAGGGGTCTGGATACGCAGTATTTT. Its protein product is CASSQDEDRGLDTQYF.

This chain uses TRBV2 with TRBJ1-1; 7 positions match TRBD1. The CDR3 is 13 amino acids. Germline assignment: CDR1 SNHLY and CDR2 FYNNEI. V shed 5 bases and J 4 bases; nucleotides not matched to a gene: 4. The CDR3: CASSQTGITEAFF. In nucleotides, the CDR3 is TGTGCCAGCAGTCAGACAGGGATCACTGAAGCTTTCTTT.

The CDR3 bases are TGTGCCAGCAGCTCCTACTCGGGTTCACCCCTCCACTTT. Protein: CASSSYSGSPLHF. V gene TRBV11-3 combines with J gene TRBJ1-6; D not resolved. V was clipped by 4 bases and J by 9 bases, with 10 bases between them. The CDR3 spans 13 residues. Germline CDR1 is SGHNT and CDR2 is YENEEA.

The table lists this clone with a few counts. V is TRBV12-3 or TRBV12-4 and J is TRBJ1-1; 11 nucleotides match TRBD1. Trimming cost V 5 bases and J 11 bases; bases outside gene matches: 4. The CDR3 is 12 amino acids. CDR3 region: CASSLGTGGAFF. CDR3 in DNA: TGTGCCAGCAGTCTCGGGACAGGGGGGGCTTTCTTT.

This chain connects TRBV10-3 to TRBJ1-1, with 9 positions matching TRBD1. The CDR3 loop spans 13 amino acids. Germline trimming cut 6 bases from V and 7 bases from J; bases unmatched to any gene: 6. Germline lookup yields CDR1 ENHRY and CDR2 SYGVKD. CDR3 bases: TGTGCCATCAGGACAGGGGGTACGGGTGAAGCTTTCTTT. Encoded protein: CAIRTGGTGEAFF.

The rearrangement joins TRBV7-2 to TRBJ1-5; TRBD1 matches 7 bases. The J segment lost 2 bases and the V segment lost 5 bases, leaving 9 bases of the junction unmatched. Germline V gene data show CDR1 as SGHTA and CDR2 as FQGNSA. The CDR3 sequence is 16 residues long. Here the CDR3 DNA reads TGTGCCAGCAGCCCCATACAGGGGCCGGGCAATCAGCCCCAGCATTTT. Translated: CASSPIQGPGNQPQHF.

The genes are TRBV15 and TRBJ1-3, with D uncertain. Trimming took off 1 base at V and 0 bases at J, with 7 bases between the two ends. CDR3 size: 15 residues. Per germline, CDR1 LNHNV and CDR2 YYDKDF (reference sequence). CDR3 protein: CATSRVLSSGNTIYF. The CDR3 DNA reads TGTGCCACCAGCAGAGTACTCTCCTCTGGAAACACCATATATTTT.

This clone was seen just once. The J gene is TRBJ2-1, the V gene TRBV18, with D possibly TRBD1 on 5 matching bases. CDR3 size: 11 residues. The V gene's germline CDR1 is KGHSH and CDR2 LQKENI. Trimming pared 4 bases from V and 10 bases from J, leaving 8 bases between. In nucleotides, the CDR3 is TGTGCCAGCTCACGGGGCCAGGAGCAGTTCTTC. Translating it yields CASSRGQEQFF.

The chain uses TRBV7-3 and TRBJ2-1, with 10 bases fitting TRBD2. Germline loops: CDR1 SGHTA, CDR2 FQGTGA. V shed 4 bases, J shed 9 bases, and the junction held 9 bases outside the gene matches. CDR3 length equals 15 residues. CDR3: CASSSRAGGPFEQFF. In nucleotides, the CDR3 is TGTGCCAGCAGCTCCAGAGCGGGGGGGCCTTTTGAGCAGTTCTTC.

The J gene is TRBJ2-5, the V gene TRBV5-6, with a weak D call TRBD1 (6 bases). V lost 3 bases, J lost 2 bases, and 11 bases lay in between. There are 14 residues in the CDR3. The V gene's germline CDR1 is SGHDT and CDR2 YYEEEE. The CDR3, as DNA: TGTGCCAGCAGCTCCGTGGGGGCTCAAGAGACCCAGTACTTC. It yields the protein CASSSVGAQETQYF.

The CDR3 spells CASSPAWSGGTDTQYF. DNA for the CDR3: TGTGCCAGCAGCCCCGCGTGGAGCGGGGGAACAGATACGCAGTATTTT. The chain couples TRBV7-9 to TRBJ2-3; 8 bases line up with TRBD2. The junction had 10 bases not matched to a gene; V was cut back by 5 bases and J by 3 bases. The CDR3 extends over 16 amino acids. Per the germline V gene, CDR1 is SEHNR and CDR2 is FQNEAQ (reference sequence).

This clone showed up just once. V is TRBV19 and J is TRBJ2-1; 10 bases match TRBD1. V shed 5 bases, J shed 5 bases, and the junction held 6 bases outside the gene matches. The CDR3 contains 15 residues. Germline V gives CDR1 LNHDA, CDR2 SQIVND (reference sequence). The DNA for the CDR3 is TGTGCCAGTAGTTGGGACAGGGGATCCCACAATGAGCAGTTCTTC. Translating it yields CASSWDRGSHNEQFF. The whole variable domain, remainder taken from reference TRBV19 and TRBJ2-1, is DGGITQSPKYLFRKEGQNVTLSCEQNLNHDAMYWYRQDPGQGLRLIYYSQIVNDFQKGDIAEGYSVSREKKESFPLTVTSAQKNPTAFYLCASSWDRGSHNEQFFGPGTRLTVL.